This T cell receptor (beta chain) was retrieved from a study of cytomegalovirus exposure and HLA in healthy donors. Findings and caveats of the study: Association of a missense DCLRE1C variant with TCR beta V- and J-gene trimming was reported in a later analysis. The study put around 180 TCR beta chains on its list as cytomegalovirus-associated. Upon later analysis, TCR association rates were observed to vary by HLA locus, being highest for DRB1 and lowest for HLA-C.

CDR1 is SGHNT, CDR2 YYREEE, per germline (reference sequence). The CDR3 runs to 18 residues. V shed 0 bases and J 7 bases; nucleotides not matched to a gene: 15. Though probably carrying unrecorded immune exposures, donors were nominally healthy at sampling. With respect to this clone: Its antigen remains unknown.

This PCR relied on a set of 60 Vbeta primers and 13 Jbeta primers. Sequencing was performed with immunoSEQ multiplex PCR; in TCRdb, only in-frame clones are kept and a portion is missing. Counted here are just over 150,000 clones, around 79% occurring once; the ten biggest clones make up approximately 0.89%. Sequencing input: PBMCs. The clonotype originates from a woman between 50 and 59 years old in good health and CMV-seropositive. The chain is built from TRBV5-4 and TRBJ2-2; TRBD2 matches 7 bases. For the CDR3, the DNA is TGTGCCAGCAGCTTGGCGGGAGGACCACTAATTGACGGCGGGGAGCTGTTTTTT. Protein product: CASSLAGGPLIDGGELFF.